One sample yielded the 24 T cell receptor beta chains listed below, sequenced in a study of control samples from healthy donors and cancer patients. Sequencing used immunoSEQ multiplex PCR; TCRdb keeps in-frame clones, though not all of them. The sample gives 100,000 to 150,000 clones, about 87% of which show up once; approximately 2.9% is in the top ten. Input material: blood. The receptors here all came from a man between 60 and 70 years old in good health.

The V call is TRBV12-3 or TRBV12-4, the J call TRBJ1-2; D possibly corresponds to TRBD1 (6 bases). Trimming shortened V by 6 bases and J by 7 bases, and 12 bases separated the two germline ends. CDR3 length: 12 residues. The CDR3 sequence: CASRGAPSGYTF. DNA for the CDR3: TGTGCCAGCAGGGGGGCGCCGTCTGGCTACACCTTC.

This clone appeared a single time. The chain has TRBV28 and TRBJ1-2; no definite D call. V gave up 6 bases and J gave up 1 base, with 18 bases separating them. CDR3 length equals 16 residues. Germline CDR1 reads MDHEN; CDR2 reads SYDVKM. This CDR3 reads CASRPVTGRLNYGYTF. The CDR3 DNA sequence: TGTGCCAGCAGACCCGTCACGGGGAGGCTTAACTATGGCTACACCTTC.

The rearrangement links TRBV30 to TRBJ1-5, with a weak D call TRBD1 (6 bases). The germline CDR1 and CDR2 sequences are GTSNPN and SVGIG (reference sequence). V dropped 0 bases and J dropped 5 bases, with 8 bases sitting between them. There are 13 residues in the CDR3. Here the CDR3 DNA reads TGTGCCTGGAGTGTACAGGGCGATCAGCCCCAGCATTTT. Translated, it gives CAWSVQGDQPQHF.

This clone appeared once. This sequence joins TRBV27 and TRBJ2-6, with TRBD1 matching over 7 bases. The ends lost 6 bases at V and 0 bases at J; junction bases unmatched: 5. This CDR3 is built from 16 residues. Germline V gene lookup returns CDR1 MNHEY and CDR2 SMNVEV (reference sequence). The DNA for the CDR3 is TGTGCCAGCAGGAGACAGGGCGTCTCTGGGGCCAACGTCCTGACTTTC. It codes for CASRRQGVSGANVLTF.

The CDR3 DNA reads as TGTGCCAGCAACCCAGGGGGTAGGGATCAGCCCCAGCATTTT. Protein product: CASNPGGRDQPQHF. The chain employs TRBV28 and TRBJ1-5, with 7 bases fitting TRBD1. The length of the CDR3 is 14 residues. Per the germline V gene, CDR1 is MDHEN and CDR2 is SYDVKM. V gave up 7 bases and J gave up 5 bases; unmatched junction bases: 8.

The genes are TRBV25-1 and TRBJ2-1, with 8 bases aligning to TRBD2. Germline V CDR1 and CDR2: MGHDK, SYGVNS. The CDR3 runs to 16 residues. V shed 5 bases, J shed 8 bases, and the junction held 14 bases outside the gene matches. CDR3: CASSQPGLVAGYEQFF. The CDR3 DNA sequence: TGTGCCAGCAGTCAACCGGGACTAGTCGCGGGCTATGAGCAGTTCTTC.

V gene TRBV27 combines with J gene TRBJ1-6; no clear D. Germline V gives CDR1 MNHEY, CDR2 SMNVEV (reference sequence). The CDR3 is 15 residues long. With 6 bases removed from V and 5 bases from J, the gap between germline ends came to 14 bases. The CDR3 DNA sequence: TGTGCCAGCAGGATCCGACCTGCCAATAATTCACCCCTCCACTTT. As protein: CASRIRPANNSPLHF.

The chain is built from TRBV19 and TRBJ2-7; 7 bases match TRBD2. Germline V gene lookup returns CDR1 LNHDA and CDR2 SQIVND (reference sequence). The CDR3 runs 15 residues. Trimming cost V 2 bases and J 2 bases; bases outside gene matches: 6. The CDR3: CASSIQGTTTYEQYF. The CDR3 DNA follows: TGTGCCAGTAGTATACAAGGGACTACTACCTACGAGCAGTACTTC. Full variable domain (missing parts from reference TRBV19 and TRBJ2-7): DGGITQSPKYLFRKEGQNVTLSCEQNLNHDAMYWYRQDPGQGLRLIYYSQIVNDFQKGDIAEGYSVSREKKESFPLTVTSAQKNPTAFYLCASSIQGTTTYEQYFGPGTRLTVT.

CDR3 sequence: CASSLGLAGASDTQYF. The DNA for the CDR3 is TGTGCCAGCAGCTTGGGGCTAGCGGGGGCCTCAGATACGCAGTATTTT. The chain combines TRBV5-4 with TRBJ2-3; 10 bases match TRBD2. The CDR3 runs 16 residues. V shed 0 bases, J shed 4 bases, and the junction held 5 bases outside the gene matches. Germline CDR1 reads SGHNT; CDR2 reads YYREEE (reference sequence). Looking up the rest from reference TRBV5-4 and TRBJ2-3 gives the full variable domain: ETGVTQSPTHLIKTRGQQVTLRCSSQSGHNTVSWYQQALGQGPQFIFQYYREEENGRGNFPPRFSGLQFPNYSSELNVNALELDDSALYLCASSLGLAGASDTQYFGPGTRLTVL.

The chain couples TRBV5-6 to TRBJ1-5; no clear D gene. Germline V lookup: CDR1 SGHDT, CDR2 YYEEEE. The CDR3 is 14 residues long. V was pared by 1 base and J by 3 bases, with 8 bases between. CDR3 sequence reads: CASSLLTVNQPQHF. CDR3 in DNA: TGTGCCAGCAGCTTGTTGACCGTCAATCAGCCCCAGCATTTT.

This chain joins TRBV6-5 and TRBJ1-2, with D maybe TRBD1 (6 bases). The germline gives CDR1 MNHEY, CDR2 SVGAGI. There are 14 residues in the CDR3. The germline V and J ends were trimmed by 7 bases and 8 bases, with 20 bases remaining between them. The CDR3 region has the DNA TGTGCCAGCACCACTGAACAGGGAGGAGAGGGCTACACCTTC. It translates to CASTTEQGGEGYTF.

The chain couples TRBV6-5 to TRBJ1-2; D possibly corresponds to TRBD1 (6 bases). V gave up 6 bases and J gave up 6 bases, with 14 bases separating them. The germline V gene encodes CDR1 MNHEY and CDR2 SVGAGI. The CDR3 contains 13 residues. As DNA, the CDR3 is TGTGCCAGCAGATTTCAGGGGATGGATGGCTACACCTTC. It yields the protein CASRFQGMDGYTF.

The genes are TRBV28 and TRBJ1-2; 12 positions match TRBD1. Germline CDR1 and CDR2: MDHEN and SYDVKM. The J segment lost 7 bases and the V segment lost 8 bases, leaving 11 bases of the junction unmatched. This CDR3 has 15 residues. CDR3 in DNA: TGTGCCAGCGGATCGGGACAGGGGGCGTTCCTTGGCTACACCTTC. This gives the protein CASGSGQGAFLGYTF.

The chain is built from TRBV28 and TRBJ1-1; D is ambiguous. V was clipped by 2 bases and J by 7 bases, with 8 bases between them. The CDR3 runs 12 residues. CDR1 and CDR2 from the germline V gene are MDHEN and SYDVKM. The CDR3 nucleotides are TGTGCCAGCAGTTTAGGGCTAGGTGAAGCTTTCTTT. Translation gives CASSLGLGEAFF. Full variable domain (remainder filled in from reference TRBV28 and TRBJ1-1): DVKVTQSSRYLVKRTGEKVFLECVQDMDHENMFWYRQDPGLGLRLIYFSYDVKMKEKGDIPEGYSVSREKKERFSLILESASTNQTSMYLCASSLGLGEAFFGQGTRLTVV.

About this clone itself: Germline and junction disagree at one end, which may indicate a read error. The chain carries TRBV7-2 and TRBJ1-2; D remains ambiguous. The CDR3 sequence is 12 residues long. CDR1 is SGHTA and CDR2 is FQGNSA in the germline V gene. CDR3 sequence reads: CASSLALGQLIF. Here the CDR3 DNA reads TGTGCCAGCAGCTTAGCGCTGGGCCAGCTGATCTTC.

The V gene is TRBV7-6, the J gene TRBJ2-2; TRBD1 or TRBD2 may be the D gene (5 bases each). V shed 1 base and J shed 1 base, with 10 bases lying between them. The CDR3 is made up of 16 amino acids. Germline loops: CDR1 SGHVS, CDR2 FNYEAQ. The DNA for the CDR3 is TGTGCCAGCAGCTTAGGGGGACGACTGAACACCGGGGAGCTGTTTTTT. Residues: CASSLGGRLNTGELFF.

This rearrangement joins TRBV2 to TRBJ1-4, with 8 bases identical to TRBD1. The germline V gene has CDR1 SNHLY and CDR2 FYNNEI. The CDR3 sequence is 16 residues long. Germline trimming cut 4 bases from V and 1 base from J; bases unmatched to any gene: 5. The CDR3 here is CASSANRGGTNEKLFF. CDR3 DNA: TGTGCCAGCAGTGCGAACAGGGGGGGAACTAATGAAAAACTGTTTTTT.

J is TRBJ2-3 and V is TRBV3-1 (or the pseudogene TRBV3-2); weak D call: TRBD2 (5 bases). The V and J ends lost 4 bases and 8 bases respectively, with 13 bases between them. The CDR3 length is 13 residues. Germline lookup yields CDR1 LGHDT and CDR2 YNNKEL (reference sequence). CDR3 nucleotides: TGTGCCAGCAGCCCATGGGAGTTAGCTACGCAGTATTTT. It encodes CASSPWELATQYF.

The rearrangement joins TRBV15 to TRBJ1-1; D unclear. V was pared by 3 bases and J by 4 bases, with 9 bases between. Germline CDR1 LNHNV, CDR2 YYDKDF (reference sequence). The CDR3 consists of 13 residues. The CDR3 bases are TGTGCCACCAGCAGTGGAAGGGTCACTGAAGCTTTCTTT. Its protein product is CATSSGRVTEAFF.

The V call is TRBV7-3, the J call TRBJ2-7; 10 positions match TRBD2. CDR1 is SGHTA, CDR2 FQGTGA, per germline. The CDR3 has 15 residues. Trimming took 1 base from V and 5 from J; bases not matched to a gene: 5. The CDR3 bases are TGTGCCAGCAGCTTAATGGCTAGCGGGGGCCACGAGCAGTACTTC. It yields the protein CASSLMASGGHEQYF.

The table lists this clone with many counts. This chain uses TRBV3-1 (or the pseudogene TRBV3-2) with TRBJ2-7; D not certain. The V end lost 0 bases, the J end lost 3 bases, and 18 bases lay between the germline ends. The CDR3 is 17 amino acids. Germline V gene sequence: CDR1 LGHDT, CDR2 YNNKEL (reference sequence). The CDR3 loop is CASSQDRSKTVFYEQYF. The DNA of the CDR3 is TGTGCCAGCAGCCAAGACCGTTCAAAGACGGTCTTCTACGAGCAGTACTTC.

The J gene is TRBJ1-4, the V gene TRBV11-2; 7 positions agree with TRBD1. Per germline, CDR1 SGHAT and CDR2 FQNNGV. The CDR3 length is 16 residues. J lost 1 base, V lost 4 bases, and 6 bases had no gene match. DNA for the CDR3: TGTGCCAGCAGCTCCCCGACAGGGATAACTAATGAAAAACTGTTTTTT. It is translated as CASSSPTGITNEKLFF.

The V gene is TRBV6-4, the J gene TRBJ1-6, with D uncertain. The CDR3 runs to 14 residues. V was shortened by 3 bases and J by 10 bases, with 13 bases between the two germline ends. Germline V gene lookup returns CDR1 MRHNA and CDR2 SNTAGT. This CDR3 is CASSDRASGSPLHF. The CDR3 DNA is TGTGCCAGCAGTGATCGGGCCTCAGGCTCACCCCTCCACTTT.

The chain links TRBV7-9 to TRBJ2-4; no reliable D call. CDR1 and CDR2 (germline): SEHNR, FQNEAQ (reference sequence). The CDR3 is 16 amino acids. V was cut by 4 bases and J by 1 base, with 14 bases left in between. CDR3 loop: CASSSLLNGAKNIQYF. The CDR3 DNA reads TGTGCCAGCAGCTCCCTTTTGAATGGGGCCAAAAACATTCAGTACTTC.